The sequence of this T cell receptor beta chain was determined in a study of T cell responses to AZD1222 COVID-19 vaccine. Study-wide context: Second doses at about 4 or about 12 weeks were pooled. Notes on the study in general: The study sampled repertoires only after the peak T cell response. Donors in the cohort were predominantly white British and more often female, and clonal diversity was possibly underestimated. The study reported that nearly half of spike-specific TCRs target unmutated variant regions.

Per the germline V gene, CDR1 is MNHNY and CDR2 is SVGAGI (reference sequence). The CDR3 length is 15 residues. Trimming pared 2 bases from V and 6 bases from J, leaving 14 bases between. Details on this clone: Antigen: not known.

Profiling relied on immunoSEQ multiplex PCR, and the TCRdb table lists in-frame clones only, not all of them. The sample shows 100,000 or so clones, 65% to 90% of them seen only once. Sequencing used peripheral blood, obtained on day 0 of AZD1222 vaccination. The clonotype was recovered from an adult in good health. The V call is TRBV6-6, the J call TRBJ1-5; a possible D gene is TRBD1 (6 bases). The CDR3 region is CASSYGETGGQPQHF. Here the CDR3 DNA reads TGTGCCAGCAGTTACGGGGAGACAGGAGGTCAGCCCCAGCATTTT.